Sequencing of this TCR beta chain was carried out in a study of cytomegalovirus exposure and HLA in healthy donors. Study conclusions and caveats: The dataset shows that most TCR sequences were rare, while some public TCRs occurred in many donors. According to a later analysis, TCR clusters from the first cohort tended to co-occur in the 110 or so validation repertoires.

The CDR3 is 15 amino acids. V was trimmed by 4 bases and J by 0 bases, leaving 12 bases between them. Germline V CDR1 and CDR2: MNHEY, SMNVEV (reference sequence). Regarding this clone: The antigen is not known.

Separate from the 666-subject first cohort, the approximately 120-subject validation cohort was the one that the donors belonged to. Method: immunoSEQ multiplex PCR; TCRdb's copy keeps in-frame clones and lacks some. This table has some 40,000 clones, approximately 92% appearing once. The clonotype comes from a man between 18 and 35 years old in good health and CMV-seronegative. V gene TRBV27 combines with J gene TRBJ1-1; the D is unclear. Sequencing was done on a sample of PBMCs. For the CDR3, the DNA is TGTGCCAGCAGTTCCCGTGAGGGAATGAACACTGAAGCTTTCTTT. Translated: CASSSREGMNTEAFF.